The rows below give T cell receptor beta chains drawn from one sample of a study of human T cells and chemical hapten exposure. TCRdb reprocessed the RACE reads with MiXCR, giving one entry per CDR3 protein. This sample has some 150,000 distinct CDR3 sequences, with 12% found just once. This specimen was whole blood, taken in connection with sensitization to the hapten diphenylcyclopropenone (DPC). All receptors come from a woman between 50 and 59 years old with alopecia areata. Some clones in this sample may be carry-over from other donors' samples. CDR3s include the opening cysteine and the closing phenylalanine or tryptophan. A D gene is named only where the DNA matches it firmly.

J,V,D,CDR3
TRBJ1-6,TRBV5-1,TRBD1,CASSTRQGHNSPLHF
TRBJ2-1,TRBV7-2,-,CASSQTRVQFF
TRBJ2-5,TRBV7-2,TRBD1,CASSPGGVETQYF
TRBJ2-2,TRBV14,-,CASSQVFAGELFF
TRBJ2-2,TRBV28,-,CASLRFPGELFF
TRBJ2-7,TRBV7-2,-,CASSLHYEQYF
TRBJ2-2,TRBV4-2,-,CASSPLSEGGRTGELFF
TRBJ2-2,TRBV6-6,TRBD1,CASSRTGAPPRGGELFF
TRBJ2-2,TRBV20-1,TRBD2,CSASGTSGRITGELFF
TRBJ1-2,TRBV6-1,-,CASSERGDYGYTF
TRBJ2-3,TRBV27,-,CASSFQTSGAQYF
TRBJ2-1,TRBV11-2,TRBD2,CASNGRMRNEQFF
TRBJ2-5,TRBV28,-,CASSFPALETQYF
TRBJ1-6,TRBV5-1,-,CASSSIGSNSPLHF
TRBJ2-1,TRBV5-1,-,CASSLDGRSYNEQFF
TRBJ2-7,TRBV29-1,TRBD1,CSGRTGTYEQYF
TRBJ1-5,TRBV20-1,-,CSARDPLGQPQHF
TRBJ1-2,TRBV20-1,-,CSARAAGSYYGYTF
TRBJ2-1,TRBV2,TRBD2,CASSERASGRSLDEQFF
TRBJ2-7,TRBV29-1,TRBD2,CSVEDRVSGSAYEQYF
TRBJ2-1,TRBV4-1,TRBD2,CASRPPGSGSRNEQFF
TRBJ2-3,TRBV18,-,CASSPLGEDTQYF
TRBJ2-7,TRBV11-2,TRBD2,CASSAGTSGSHEQYF
TRBJ2-7,TRBV20-1,-,CSATDRTYEQYF
TRBJ2-7,TRBV7-9,-,CASSFGGGYEQYF
TRBJ2-2,TRBV7-2,-,CASSQGPFNTGELFF
TRBJ1-5,TRBV6-5,TRBD1,CASSYSGQNPNGGNQPQHF
TRBJ1-5,TRBV20-1,-,CSARGPDGNNQPQHF
TRBJ2-3,TRBV19,-,CASKGRLPYNTDTQYF
TRBJ1-1,TRBV9,TRBD1,CASSVSQGANTEAFF
TRBJ1-2,TRBV28,TRBD1,CASSFPSGTGYGYTF
TRBJ2-1,TRBV12-3/TRBV12-4,TRBD1,CASRGTGHNEQFF
TRBJ2-3,TRBV6-6,-,CASSKQDTQYF
TRBJ1-5,TRBV12-3/TRBV12-4,-,CASSRDGSPWGNQPQHF
TRBJ2-3,TRBV10-3,-,CAISEVGGSTDTQYF
TRBJ1-6,TRBV18,-,CASSPTGAGSNSPLHF
TRBJ2-1,TRBV18,TRBD1,CASSPSRQGARNEQFF
TRBJ2-7,TRBV12-3/TRBV12-4,TRBD2,CASTLGGFEQYF
TRBJ2-3,TRBV28,-,CASSLGTVINTQYF
TRBJ2-7,TRBV7-8,TRBD2,CASSWKLAGEDEQYF
TRBJ2-5,TRBV12-3/TRBV12-4,TRBD2,CASTGLAGQETQYF
TRBJ2-3,TRBV7-9,-,CASSSQGGLGTDTQYF
TRBJ2-2,TRBV24-1,TRBD2,CSTSDSHSGSTGELFF
TRBJ2-2,TRBV7-3,-,CASSRTGNTGELFF
TRBJ2-3,TRBV14,-,CASSQEGRRTDTQYF
TRBJ2-3,TRBV6-4,TRBD1,CASSGRGQRGDTQYF
TRBJ2-1,TRBV5-1,TRBD2,CATTLAGGPNEQFF
TRBJ2-1,TRBV11-2,TRBD2,CASSTGGGAGNEQFF
TRBJ2-1,TRBV12-3/TRBV12-4,-,CASSLWGISYNEQFF
TRBJ2-1,TRBV18,TRBD2,CASSPGTSESNEQFF